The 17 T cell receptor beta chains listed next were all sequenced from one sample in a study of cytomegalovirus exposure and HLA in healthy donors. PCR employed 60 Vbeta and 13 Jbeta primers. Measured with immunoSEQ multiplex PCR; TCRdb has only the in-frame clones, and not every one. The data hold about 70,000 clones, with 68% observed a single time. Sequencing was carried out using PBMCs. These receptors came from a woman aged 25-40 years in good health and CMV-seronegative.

The DNA of the CDR3 is TGTGCCAGCAGCTTAAGCCGACAGGGGAAACCTGCCTACGAGCAGTACTTC. The encoded protein is CASSLSRQGKPAYEQYF. The chain carries TRBV7-8 and TRBJ2-7; 8 bases are shared with TRBD1. CDR1 is SGHVS, CDR2 FQNEAQ, per germline. Unmatched junction bases numbered 11, after V lost 2 bases and J lost 2 bases. CDR3 size: 17 residues.

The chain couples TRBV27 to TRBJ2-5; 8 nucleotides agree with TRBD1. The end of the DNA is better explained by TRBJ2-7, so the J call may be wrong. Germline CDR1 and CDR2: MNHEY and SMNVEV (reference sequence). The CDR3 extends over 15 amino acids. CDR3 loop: CASSFRDRGVYEQYF. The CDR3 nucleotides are TGTGCCAGCAGTTTCCGAGACAGGGGAGTCTACGAGCAGTACTTC.

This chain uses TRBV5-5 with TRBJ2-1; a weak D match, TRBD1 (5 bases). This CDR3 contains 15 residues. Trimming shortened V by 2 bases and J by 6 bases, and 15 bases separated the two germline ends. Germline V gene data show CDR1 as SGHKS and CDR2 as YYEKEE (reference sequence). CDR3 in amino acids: CASSLTRGASNEQFF. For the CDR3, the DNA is TGTGCCAGCAGCTTAACACGTGGGGCCAGCAATGAGCAGTTCTTC.

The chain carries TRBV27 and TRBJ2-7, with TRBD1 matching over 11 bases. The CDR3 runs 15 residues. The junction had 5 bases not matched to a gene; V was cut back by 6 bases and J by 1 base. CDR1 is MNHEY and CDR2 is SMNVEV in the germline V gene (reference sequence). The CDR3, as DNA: TGTGCCAGCAGGACGGGACAGGGGGGTTCCTACGAGCAGTACTTC. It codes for CASRTGQGGSYEQYF.

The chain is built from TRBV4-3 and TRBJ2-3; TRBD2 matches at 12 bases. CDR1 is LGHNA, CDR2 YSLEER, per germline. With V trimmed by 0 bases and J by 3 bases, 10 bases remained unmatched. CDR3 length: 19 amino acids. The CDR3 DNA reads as TGCGCCAGCAGCCAAGAAGCCCCAACTAGCGGGGGGCATACAGATACGCAGTATTTT. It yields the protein CASSQEAPTSGGHTDTQYF.

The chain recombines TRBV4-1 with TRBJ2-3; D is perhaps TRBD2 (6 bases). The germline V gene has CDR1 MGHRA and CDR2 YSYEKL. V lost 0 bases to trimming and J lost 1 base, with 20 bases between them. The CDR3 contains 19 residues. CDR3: CASSQDTPRGSGRTDTQYF. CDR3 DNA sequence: TGCGCCAGCAGCCAAGATACCCCTCGGGGTAGCGGACGCACAGATACGCAGTATTTT.

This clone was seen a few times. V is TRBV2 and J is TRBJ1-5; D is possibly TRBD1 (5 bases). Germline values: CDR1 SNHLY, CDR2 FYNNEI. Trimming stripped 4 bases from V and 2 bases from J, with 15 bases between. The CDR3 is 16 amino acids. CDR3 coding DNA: TGTGCCAGCAGTGGGGCGGGAGGGGTCGGCAATCAGCCCCAGCATTTT. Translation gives CASSGAGGVGNQPQHF.

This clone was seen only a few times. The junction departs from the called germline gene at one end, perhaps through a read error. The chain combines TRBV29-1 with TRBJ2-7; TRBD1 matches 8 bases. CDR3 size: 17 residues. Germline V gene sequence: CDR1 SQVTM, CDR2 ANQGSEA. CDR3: CSVAQDRVIGLDYAQYF. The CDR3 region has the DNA TGCAGCGTTGCTCAGGACAGGGTAATAGGTCTGGATTACGCGCAGTACTTC.

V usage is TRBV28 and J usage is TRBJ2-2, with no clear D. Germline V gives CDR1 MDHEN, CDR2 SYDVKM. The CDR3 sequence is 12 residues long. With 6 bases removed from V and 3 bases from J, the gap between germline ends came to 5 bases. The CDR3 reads CASSVYTGELFF. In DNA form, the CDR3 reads TGTGCCAGCAGCGTTTACACCGGGGAGCTGTTTTTT.

CDR3 sequence reads: CASSLEGGQGTDTQYF. As DNA, the CDR3 is TGTGCCAGCAGCCTAGAGGGGGGGCAAGGCACAGATACGCAGTATTTT. This rearrangement joins TRBV7-3 to TRBJ2-3; possibly TRBD2 for D (7 bases). The CDR3 spans 16 residues. Trimming left V 5 bases short and J 1 base short, with 16 bases between. CDR1 SGHTA and CDR2 FQGTGA come from the germline V gene.

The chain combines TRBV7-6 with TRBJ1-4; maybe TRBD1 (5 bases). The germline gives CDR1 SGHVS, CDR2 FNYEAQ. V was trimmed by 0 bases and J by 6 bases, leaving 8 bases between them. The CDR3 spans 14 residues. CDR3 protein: CASSLAQGDEKLFF. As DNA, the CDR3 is TGTGCCAGCAGCTTAGCTCAGGGTGATGAAAAACTGTTTTTT.

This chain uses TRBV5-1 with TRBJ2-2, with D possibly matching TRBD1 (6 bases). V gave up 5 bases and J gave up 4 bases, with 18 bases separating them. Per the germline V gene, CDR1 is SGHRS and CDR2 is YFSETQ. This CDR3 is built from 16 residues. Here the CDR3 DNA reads TGCGCCAGCAGTTACGATAACAGGGTCGTCACCGGGGAGCTGTTTTTT. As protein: CASSYDNRVVTGELFF.

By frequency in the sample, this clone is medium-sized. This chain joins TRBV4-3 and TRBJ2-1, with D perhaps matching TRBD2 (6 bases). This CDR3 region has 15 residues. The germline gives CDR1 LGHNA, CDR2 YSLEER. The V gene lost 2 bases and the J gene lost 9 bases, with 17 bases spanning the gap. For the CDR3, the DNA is TGCGCCAGCAGCCAAACTACGCCGACTAGTACTGAGCAGTTCTTC. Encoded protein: CASSQTTPTSTEQFF.

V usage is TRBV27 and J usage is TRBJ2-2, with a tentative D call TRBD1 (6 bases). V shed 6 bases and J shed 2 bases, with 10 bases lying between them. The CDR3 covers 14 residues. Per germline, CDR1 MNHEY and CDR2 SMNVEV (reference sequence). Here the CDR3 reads CASRQGGNTGELFF. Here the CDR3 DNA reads TGTGCCAGCAGACAGGGTGGCAACACCGGGGAGCTGTTTTTT.

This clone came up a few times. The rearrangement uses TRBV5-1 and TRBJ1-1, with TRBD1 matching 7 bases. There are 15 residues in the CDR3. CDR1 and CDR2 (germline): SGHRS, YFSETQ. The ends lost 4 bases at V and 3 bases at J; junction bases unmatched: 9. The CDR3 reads CASSPGHQGDTEAFF. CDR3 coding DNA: TGCGCCAGCAGCCCGGGACACCAGGGGGACACTGAAGCTTTCTTT. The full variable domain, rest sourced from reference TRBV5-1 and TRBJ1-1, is KAGVTQTPRYLIKTRGQQVTLSCSPISGHRSVSWYQQTPGQGLQFLFEYFSETQRNKGNFPGRFSGRQFSNSRSEMNVSTLELGDSALYLCASSPGHQGDTEAFFGQGTRLTVV.

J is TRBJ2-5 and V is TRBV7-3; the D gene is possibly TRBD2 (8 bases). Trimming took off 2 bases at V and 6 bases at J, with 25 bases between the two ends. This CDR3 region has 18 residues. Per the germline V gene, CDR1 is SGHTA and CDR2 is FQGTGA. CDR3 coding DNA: TGTGCCAGCAGCTTAGTTGGGGGACTAGGGGGCACGGAAAAGACCCAGTACTTC. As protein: CASSLVGGLGGTEKTQYF.

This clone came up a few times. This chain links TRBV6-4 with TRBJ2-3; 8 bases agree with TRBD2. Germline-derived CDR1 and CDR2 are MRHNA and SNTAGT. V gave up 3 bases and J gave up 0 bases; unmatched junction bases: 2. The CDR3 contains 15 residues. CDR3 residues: CASSDIAGSTDTQYF. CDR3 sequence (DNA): TGTGCCAGCAGTGATATAGCGGGGAGCACAGATACGCAGTATTTT.